These T cell receptor beta chains were read from a single sample in a study of vaccination effects on CD4 cells after COVID-19. The repertoire was sequenced with immunoSEQ multiplex PCR; TCRdb's copy has only in-frame clones and lacks some. The sample has 41,000 or so clones, around 67% seen once. These receptors' targets are unknown. The sequencing used CD4+ T cells from PBMCs cultured with HCoV-OC43 spike peptides, collected before COVID-19 vaccination. The receptors here all came from a human donor who received a COVID-19 vaccine. The CDR3 runs from the conserved cysteine through the conserved F or W. Each record gives: D gene, V gene, J gene, clone size, CDR3 DNA, CDR3 protein. A D gene is named only where the DNA matches it firmly. The listing skips clone size in some rows; elsewhere it reads once, few, many or a size class.

D: -
V: TRBV12-3/TRBV12-4
J: TRBJ2-7
size: -
DNA: TGTGCCAGCAGTTCCCTCTACGAGCAGTACTTC
CDR3: CASSSLYEQYF

D: TRBD2
V: TRBV5-1
J: TRBJ2-1
size: -
DNA: TGCGCCAGCGGACTAGGCTCCTACAATGAGCAGTTCTTC
CDR3: CASGLGSYNEQFF

D: TRBD2
V: TRBV5-4
J: TRBJ2-3
size: -
DNA: TGTGCCAGCAGCTCGGCTAGCGGCATAGGTACGCAGTATTTT
CDR3: CASSSASGIGTQYF

D: -
V: TRBV7-6
J: TRBJ2-7
size: -
DNA: TGTGCCAGCAGCAATCCGGGACTTGACCACGAGCAGTACTTC
CDR3: CASSNPGLDHEQYF

D: -
V: TRBV7-9
J: TRBJ1-5
size: few
DNA: TGTGCCAGCAGCTTTTCGGCAAGCAATCAGCCCCAGCATTTT
CDR3: CASSFSASNQPQHF

D: -
V: TRBV6-5
J: TRBJ2-7
size: -
DNA: TGTGCCAGCAGCCCCCGTTACGAGCAGTACTTC
CDR3: CASSPRYEQYF

D: -
V: TRBV28
J: TRBJ1-4
size: -
DNA: TGTGCCAGTGATAGTGCAACTAATGAAAAACTGTTTTTT
CDR3: CASDSATNEKLFF

D: -
V: TRBV30
J: TRBJ2-2
size: few
DNA: TGTGCCTGGAGTGTTGGGACGGGGTACACCGGGGAGCTGTTTTTT
CDR3: CAWSVGTGYTGELFF

D: -
V: TRBV12-5
J: TRBJ1-1
size: -
DNA: TGTGCTAGTGGTTTGGAAGGGCCGAACACTGAAGCTTTCTTT
CDR3: CASGLEGPNTEAFF

D: TRBD1
V: TRBV27
J: TRBJ2-2
size: -
DNA: TGTGCCAGCAGGGCCGGGACAGGGGGCCCCGGGGAGCTGTTTTTT
CDR3: CASRAGTGGPGELFF

D: -
V: TRBV10-3
J: TRBJ1-5
size: -
DNA: TGTGCCATCAGAGGGCAGAGCAATCAGCCCCAGCATTTT
CDR3: CAIRGQSNQPQHF

D: -
V: TRBV5-4
J: TRBJ2-1
size: -
DNA: TGTGCCAGCAGCTTGGAGGCTTCAGACAATGAGCAGTTCTTC
CDR3: CASSLEASDNEQFF

D: -
V: TRBV21-1
J: TRBJ1-6
size: -
DNA: TGTGCCCTATCCCCCCTGGACGGACCTTATAATTCACCCCTCCACTTT
CDR3: CALSPLDGPYNSPLHF

D: TRBD1
V: TRBV5-1
J: TRBJ2-2
size: -
DNA: TGCGCCACCTGGACAGGGAAGAACACCGGGGAGCTGTTTTTT
CDR3: CATWTGKNTGELFF

D: TRBD1
V: TRBV10-3
J: TRBJ2-2
size: -
DNA: TGTGCCATTAGAGGGACAGGAAACACCGGGGAGCTGTTTTTT
CDR3: CAIRGTGNTGELFF